Sequencing of this T cell receptor beta chain was carried out in a study of monozygotic twins with inflammatory bowel disease. The CDR3 runs 15 residues. Germline V gene lookup returns CDR1 LGHDT and CDR2 YNNKEL (reference sequence). Both the TCRalpha cDNA and the TCRbeta cDNA were taken through two nested PCRs, lasting about 16 and 10 cycles. TCRdb reprocessed the 5' RACE reads and keeps a single row for each CDR3 protein, giving no DNA. The sample includes around 380,000 distinct CDR3 sequences. Sequencing was carried out using blood. This TCR was recovered from a human donor with ulcerative colitis or Crohn's disease, or a healthy co-twin of an affected twin (not recorded which). This chain links TRBV3-1 with TRBJ2-2; TCRdb designates TRBD1, a call that cannot be tested without DNA. The CDR3 here is CASSQPPDNSGELFF.